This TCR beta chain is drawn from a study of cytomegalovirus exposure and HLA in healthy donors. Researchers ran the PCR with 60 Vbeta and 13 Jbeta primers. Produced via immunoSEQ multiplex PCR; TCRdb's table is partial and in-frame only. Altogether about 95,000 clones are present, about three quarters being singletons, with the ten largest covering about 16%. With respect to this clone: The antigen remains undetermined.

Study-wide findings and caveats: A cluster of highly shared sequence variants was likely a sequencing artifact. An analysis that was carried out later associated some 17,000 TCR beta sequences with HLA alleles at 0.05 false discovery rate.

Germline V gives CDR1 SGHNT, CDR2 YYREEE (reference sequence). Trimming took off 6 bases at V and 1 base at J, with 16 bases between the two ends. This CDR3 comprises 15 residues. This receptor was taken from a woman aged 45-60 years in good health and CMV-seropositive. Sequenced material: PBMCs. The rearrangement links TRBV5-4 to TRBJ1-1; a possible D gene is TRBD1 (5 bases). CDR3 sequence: CASTKPGDRNTEAFF. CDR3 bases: TGTGCCAGCACTAAACCGGGGGATAGGAACACTGAAGCTTTCTTT.